One T cell receptor beta chain is described in this entry. Its antigen is unknown. Between the trimmed V and J ends, which lost 7 bases and 1 base, there was a span of 22 bases. In germline, CDR1 is SGHVS, CDR2 FNYEAQ. The CDR3 covers 18 residues. This entry belongs to a study of shared clonotypes between healthy human individuals. Findings and limits, study-wide: It was observed that approximately 5% of naive CD4 clonotypes were shared across a few donors. Few donors limited the genetic and exposure-history diversity represented.

Approximately 30,000 T cell genomes (about 210 ng DNA) went into each sorted-subset replicate. Produced via immunoSEQ multiplex PCR; TCRdb's table is partial and in-frame only. The sample comprises 600,000 to 700,000 clones, less than 80% of which are singletons, and more than 1.5% rests with the top ten. Sequenced input: memory CD4+ T cells sorted from blood. Subset noted: CD45RA-negative fraction. The gene calls are TRBV7-6 and TRBJ2-2; D perhaps matches TRBD2 (5 bases). The origin of this receptor is a woman aged 25 to 45 in good health. The CDR3 is CASTLSPPSGLNTGELFF. For the CDR3, the DNA is TGTGCCAGCACCCTTAGCCCCCCGAGCGGCCTGAACACCGGGGAGCTGTTTTTT.